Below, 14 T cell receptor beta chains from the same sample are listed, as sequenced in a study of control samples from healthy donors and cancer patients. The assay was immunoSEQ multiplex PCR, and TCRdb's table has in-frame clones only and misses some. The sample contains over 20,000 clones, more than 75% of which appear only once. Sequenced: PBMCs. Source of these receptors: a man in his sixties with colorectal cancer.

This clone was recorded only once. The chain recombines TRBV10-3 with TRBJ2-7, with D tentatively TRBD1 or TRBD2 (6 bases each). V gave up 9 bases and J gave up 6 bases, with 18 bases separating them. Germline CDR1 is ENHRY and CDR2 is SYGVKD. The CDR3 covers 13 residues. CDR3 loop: CAMAEGVLTEQYV. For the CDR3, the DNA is TGTGCCATGGCGGAGGGGGTACTGACCGAGCAGTACGTC.

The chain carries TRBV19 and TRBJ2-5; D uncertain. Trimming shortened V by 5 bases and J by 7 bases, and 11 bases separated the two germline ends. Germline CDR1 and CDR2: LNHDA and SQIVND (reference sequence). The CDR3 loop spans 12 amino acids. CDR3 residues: CASSEVKGTQYF. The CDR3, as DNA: TGTGCCAGTAGTGAAGTGAAGGGGACCCAGTACTTC.

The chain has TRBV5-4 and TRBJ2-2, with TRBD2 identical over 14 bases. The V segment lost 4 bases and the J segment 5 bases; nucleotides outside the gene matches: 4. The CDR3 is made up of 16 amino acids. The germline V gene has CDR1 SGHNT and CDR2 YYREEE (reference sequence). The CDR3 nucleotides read TGTGCCAGCAGCCTTGGGACTAGCGGGAGAACCGGGGAGCTGTTTTTT. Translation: CASSLGTSGRTGELFF.

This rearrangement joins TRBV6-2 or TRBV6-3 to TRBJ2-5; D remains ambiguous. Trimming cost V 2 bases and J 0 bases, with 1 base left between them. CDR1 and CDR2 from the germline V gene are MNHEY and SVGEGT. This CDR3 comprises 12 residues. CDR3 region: CASSYHQETQYF. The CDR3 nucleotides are TGTGCCAGCAGTTACCACCAAGAGACCCAGTACTTC.

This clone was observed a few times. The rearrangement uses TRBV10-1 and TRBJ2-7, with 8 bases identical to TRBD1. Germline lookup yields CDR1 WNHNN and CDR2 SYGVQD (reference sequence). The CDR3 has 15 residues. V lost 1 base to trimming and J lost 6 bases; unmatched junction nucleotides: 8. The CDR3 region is CASSEYKRTGREQYF. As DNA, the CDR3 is TGCGCCAGCAGTGAGTACAAGAGGACAGGGCGCGAGCAGTACTTC.

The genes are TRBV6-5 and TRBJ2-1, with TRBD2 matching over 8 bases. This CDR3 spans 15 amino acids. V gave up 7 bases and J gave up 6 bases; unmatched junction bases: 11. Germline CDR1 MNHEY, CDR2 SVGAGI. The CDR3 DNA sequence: TGTGCCAGCACCCCGCTGAGCGGGGGACCCAATGAGCAGTTCTTC. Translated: CASTPLSGGPNEQFF.

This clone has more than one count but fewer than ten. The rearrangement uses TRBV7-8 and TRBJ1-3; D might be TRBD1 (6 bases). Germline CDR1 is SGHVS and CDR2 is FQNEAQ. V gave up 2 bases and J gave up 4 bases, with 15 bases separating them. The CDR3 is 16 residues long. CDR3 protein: CASSLTGTFGGNTIYF. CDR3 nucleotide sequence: TGTGCCAGCAGCTTAACAGGGACCTTCGGAGGAAACACCATATATTTT.

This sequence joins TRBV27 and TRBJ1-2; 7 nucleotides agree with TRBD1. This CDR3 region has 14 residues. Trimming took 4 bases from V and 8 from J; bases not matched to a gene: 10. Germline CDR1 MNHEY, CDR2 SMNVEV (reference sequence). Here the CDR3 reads CASSSEGAGRGYTF. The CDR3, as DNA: TGTGCCAGCAGTTCGGAGGGGGCTGGACGAGGCTACACCTTC.

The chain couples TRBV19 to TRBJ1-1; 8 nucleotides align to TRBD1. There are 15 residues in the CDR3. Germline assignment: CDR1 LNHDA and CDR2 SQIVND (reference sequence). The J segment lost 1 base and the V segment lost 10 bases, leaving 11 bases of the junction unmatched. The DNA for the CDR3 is TGTGCCACCCGGGACAGGCTAGGGAGGAACACTGAAGCTTTCTTT. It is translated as CATRDRLGRNTEAFF. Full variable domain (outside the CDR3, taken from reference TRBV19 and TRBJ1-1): DGGITQSPKYLFRKEGQNVTLSCEQNLNHDAMYWYRQDPGQGLRLIYYSQIVNDFQKGDIAEGYSVSREKKESFPLTVTSAQKNPTAFYLCATRDRLGRNTEAFFGQGTRLTVV.

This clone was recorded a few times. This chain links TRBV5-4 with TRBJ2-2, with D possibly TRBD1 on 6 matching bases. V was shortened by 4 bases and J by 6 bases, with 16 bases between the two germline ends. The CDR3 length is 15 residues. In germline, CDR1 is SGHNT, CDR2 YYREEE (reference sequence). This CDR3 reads CASSGAGVGAGELFF. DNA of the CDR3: TGTGCCAGCAGCGGGGCAGGGGTTGGCGCCGGGGAGCTGTTTTTT.

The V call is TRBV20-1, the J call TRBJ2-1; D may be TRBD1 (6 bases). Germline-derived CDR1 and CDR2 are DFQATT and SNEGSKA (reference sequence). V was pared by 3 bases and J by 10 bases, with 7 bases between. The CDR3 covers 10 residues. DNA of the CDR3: TGCAGTGCTAGTCAGGGGGAGCAGTTCTTC. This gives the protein CSASQGEQFF.

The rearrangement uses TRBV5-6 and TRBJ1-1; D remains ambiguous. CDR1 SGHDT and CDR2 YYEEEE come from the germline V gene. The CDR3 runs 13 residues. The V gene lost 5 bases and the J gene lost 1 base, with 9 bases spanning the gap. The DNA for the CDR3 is TGTGCCAGCAGTCAAGTGGGGAACACTGAAGCTTTCTTT. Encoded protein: CASSQVGNTEAFF.

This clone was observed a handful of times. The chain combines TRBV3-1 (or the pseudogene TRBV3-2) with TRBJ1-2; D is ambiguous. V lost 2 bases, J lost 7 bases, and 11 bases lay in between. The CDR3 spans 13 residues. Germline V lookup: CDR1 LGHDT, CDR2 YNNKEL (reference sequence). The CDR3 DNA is TGTGCCAGCAGCCAACTCGGGCCTAGTGGCTACACCTTC. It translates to CASSQLGPSGYTF.

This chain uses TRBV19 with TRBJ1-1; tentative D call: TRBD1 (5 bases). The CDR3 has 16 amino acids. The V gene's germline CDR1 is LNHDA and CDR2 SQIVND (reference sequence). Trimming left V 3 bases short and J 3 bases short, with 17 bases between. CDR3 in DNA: TGTGCCAGTAGTATCATGCGGGCAGGGAGAGACACTGAAGCTTTCTTT. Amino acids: CASSIMRAGRDTEAFF.